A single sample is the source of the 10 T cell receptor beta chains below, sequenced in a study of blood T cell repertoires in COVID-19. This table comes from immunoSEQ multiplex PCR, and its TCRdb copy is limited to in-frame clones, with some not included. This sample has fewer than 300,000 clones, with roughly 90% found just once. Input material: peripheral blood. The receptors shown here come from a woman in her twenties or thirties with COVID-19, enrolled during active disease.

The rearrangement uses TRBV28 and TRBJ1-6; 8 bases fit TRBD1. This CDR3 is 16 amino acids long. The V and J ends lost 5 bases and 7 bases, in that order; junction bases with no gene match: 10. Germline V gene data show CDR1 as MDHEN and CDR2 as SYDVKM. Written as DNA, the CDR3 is TGTGCCAGCAGTACTCCCGGACAGGGAGAAAATTCACCCCTCCACTTT. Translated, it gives CASSTPGQGENSPLHF.

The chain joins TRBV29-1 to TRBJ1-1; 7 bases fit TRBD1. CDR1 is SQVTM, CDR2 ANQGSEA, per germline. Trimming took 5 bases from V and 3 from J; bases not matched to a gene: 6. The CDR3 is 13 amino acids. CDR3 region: CSVTGVLHTEAFF. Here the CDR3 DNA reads TGCAGCGTTACAGGGGTACTACACACTGAAGCTTTCTTT.

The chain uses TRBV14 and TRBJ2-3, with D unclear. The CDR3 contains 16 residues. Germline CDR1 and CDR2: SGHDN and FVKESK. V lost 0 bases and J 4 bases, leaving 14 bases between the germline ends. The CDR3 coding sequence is TGTGCCAGCAGCCAAGATAGTTTGCGTCACTCAGATACGCAGTATTTT. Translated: CASSQDSLRHSDTQYF.

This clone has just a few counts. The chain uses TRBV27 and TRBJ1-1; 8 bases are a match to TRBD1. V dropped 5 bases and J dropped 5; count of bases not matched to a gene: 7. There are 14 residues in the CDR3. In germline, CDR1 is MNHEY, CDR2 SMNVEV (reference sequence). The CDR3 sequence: CASSKDRGRTEAFF. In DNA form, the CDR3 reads TGTGCCAGCAGTAAAGACAGGGGAAGGACTGAAGCTTTCTTT.

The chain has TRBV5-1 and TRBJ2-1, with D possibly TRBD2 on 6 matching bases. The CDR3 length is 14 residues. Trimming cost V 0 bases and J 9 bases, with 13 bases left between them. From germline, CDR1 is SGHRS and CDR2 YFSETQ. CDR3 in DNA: TGCGCCAGCAGCTTGGCCATAGTGGGAGGTGAGCAGTTCTTC. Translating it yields CASSLAIVGGEQFF. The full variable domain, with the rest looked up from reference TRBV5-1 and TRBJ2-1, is KAGVTQTPRYLIKTRGQQVTLSCSPISGHRSVSWYQQTPGQGLQFLFEYFSETQRNKGNFPGRFSGRQFSNSRSEMNVSTLELGDSALYLCASSLAIVGGEQFFGPGTRLTVL.

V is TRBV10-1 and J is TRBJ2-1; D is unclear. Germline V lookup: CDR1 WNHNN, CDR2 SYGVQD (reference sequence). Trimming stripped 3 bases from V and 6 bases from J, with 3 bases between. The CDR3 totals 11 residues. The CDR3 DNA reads TGCGCCAGCAGTGATAGCAATGAGCAGTTCTTC. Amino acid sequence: CASSDSNEQFF.

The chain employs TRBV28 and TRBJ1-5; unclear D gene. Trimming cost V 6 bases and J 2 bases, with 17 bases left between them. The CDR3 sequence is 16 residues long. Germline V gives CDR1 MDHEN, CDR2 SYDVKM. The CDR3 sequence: CASSTRRTERNQPQHF. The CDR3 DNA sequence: TGTGCCAGCAGCACAAGACGCACAGAGCGCAATCAGCCCCAGCATTTT.

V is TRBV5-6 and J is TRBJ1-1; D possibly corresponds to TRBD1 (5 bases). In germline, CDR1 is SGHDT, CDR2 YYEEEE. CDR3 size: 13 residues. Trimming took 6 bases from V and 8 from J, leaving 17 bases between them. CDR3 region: CASTLGGGDEAFF. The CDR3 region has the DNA TGTGCCAGCACCCTGGGGGGAGGGGACGAAGCTTTCTTT.

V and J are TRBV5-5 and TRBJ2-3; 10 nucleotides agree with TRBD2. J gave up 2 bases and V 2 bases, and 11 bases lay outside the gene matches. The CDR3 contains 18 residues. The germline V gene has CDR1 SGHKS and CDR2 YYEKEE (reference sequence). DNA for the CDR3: TGTGCCAGCAGCTTCCAGGGTGAAGCGGGAGGGCCCACAGATACGCAGTATTTT. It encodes CASSFQGEAGGPTDTQYF.

The CDR3 nucleotides are TGTGCCAGTAGTATGCCGGGAGTCCTCCTTGGCTACACCTTC. Translating gives CASSMPGVLLGYTF. V gene TRBV19 combines with J gene TRBJ1-2; D gene ambiguous. CDR1 is LNHDA, CDR2 SQIVND, per germline (reference sequence). The CDR3 totals 14 residues. V lost 3 bases and J lost 7, with 15 bases in between. Drawing the rest from reference TRBV19 and TRBJ1-2, the complete variable domain is DGGITQSPKYLFRKEGQNVTLSCEQNLNHDAMYWYRQDPGQGLRLIYYSQIVNDFQKGDIAEGYSVSREKKESFPLTVTSAQKNPTAFYLCASSMPGVLLGYTFGSGTRLTVV.